The next 13 T cell receptor beta chains were all read from a single sample in a study of T cell repertoires in cytomegalovirus infection. Using its own MiXCR run on the reads, TCRdb lists one record per CDR3 protein. Of 200,000 or so distinct CDR3 sequences detected, roughly 20% appear once; the ten largest clones hold around 2.7%. The sequencing input was PBMCs. Every receptor here comes from a human donor in good health (CMV status not recorded). Some clones in this sample may be carry-over from other donors' samples.

This clonotype was detected ten times or more. The rearrangement links TRBV6-1 to TRBJ1-6, with D possibly being TRBD1 (5 bases). Germline V gene data show CDR1 as MNHNS and CDR2 as SASEGT. V was trimmed by 5 bases and J by 10 bases, leaving 24 bases between them. The CDR3 length is 17 residues. The CDR3 is CASSRRPAGLGQSPLHF. The CDR3 nucleotides read TGTGCCAGCAGTAGACGACCCGCAGGGCTGGGTCAATCACCCCTCCACTTT.

This rearrangement joins TRBV30 to TRBJ1-1; no firm D call. V was shortened by 0 bases and J by 0 bases, with 8 bases between the two germline ends. There are 14 residues in the CDR3. Germline CDR1 reads GTSNPN; CDR2 reads SVGIG (reference sequence). The CDR3 reads CAWSVGLMNTEAFF. The CDR3 DNA reads TGTGCCTGGAGTGTGGGTCTCATGAACACTGAAGCTTTCTTT.

This clonotype was seen a handful of times. The chain combines TRBV5-5 with TRBJ2-7, with TRBD1 matching 8 bases. J lost 3 bases, V lost 0 bases, and 5 bases had no gene match. The CDR3 is 15 amino acids. From germline, CDR1 is SGHKS and CDR2 YYEKEE (reference sequence). CDR3 bases: TGTGCCAGCAGCTTGGCGGGACAGGTAATCTACGAGCAGTACTTC. This sequence encodes CASSLAGQVIYEQYF.

This sequence joins TRBV29-1 and TRBJ1-1, with D maybe TRBD1 (5 bases). Germline CDR1 is SQVTM and CDR2 is ANQGSEA. The V gene lost 4 bases and the J gene lost 4 bases, with 16 bases spanning the gap. The CDR3 consists of 14 residues. This chain's CDR3 is CSVVLPGRFTEAFF. CDR3 coding DNA: TGCAGCGTTGTCCTCCCGGGACGCTTCACTGAAGCTTTCTTT.

This clonotype was found many times. The chain employs TRBV6-2 or TRBV6-3 and TRBJ1-5; no firm D call. The germline gives CDR1 MNHEY, CDR2 SVGEGT. CDR3 size: 17 residues. V was trimmed by 0 bases and J by 4 bases, leaving 16 bases between them. CDR3 amino acids: CASSYSRAGERNQPQHF. The CDR3 nucleotides read TGTGCCAGCAGTTACTCGAGGGCAGGTGAGCGGAATCAGCCCCAGCATTTT.

The V call is TRBV3-1, the J call TRBJ2-5; 12 positions agree with TRBD2. From germline, CDR1 is LGHDT and CDR2 YNNKEL (reference sequence). CDR3 length: 15 amino acids. After removal of 7 bases from V and 7 bases from J, the junction contained 10 bases not matched to a gene. CDR3: CASTLAGGPSVTQYF. CDR3 nucleotide sequence: TGTGCCAGCACCCTAGCGGGAGGGCCTTCCGTGACCCAGTACTTC.

This clonotype was observed a few times. CDR3: CASSTGGSGGDEQYF. As DNA, the CDR3 is TGCGCCAGCAGCACAGGGGGCAGCGGGGGTGACGAGCAGTACTTC. The V call is TRBV5-1, the J call TRBJ2-7; D might be TRBD1 (9 bases). CDR1 is SGHRS and CDR2 is YFSETQ in the germline V gene. V was clipped by 4 bases and J by 5 bases, with 19 bases between them. The CDR3 totals 15 residues.

The chain combines TRBV2 with TRBJ2-7; TRBD2 matches 7 bases. Per the germline V gene, CDR1 is SNHLY and CDR2 is FYNNEI. This CDR3 region has 16 residues. J lost 2 bases, V lost 3 bases, and 10 bases had no gene match. The CDR3 is CASSDPGLVSAYEQYF. In DNA, the CDR3 is TGTGCCAGCAGTGACCCCGGACTAGTGTCAGCCTACGAGCAGTACTTC.

This chain joins TRBV7-9 and TRBJ1-5; maybe TRBD1 (6 bases). Germline assignment: CDR1 SEHNR and CDR2 FQNEAQ (reference sequence). This CDR3 has 17 amino acids. Between the trimmed V and J ends, which lost 1 base and 5 bases, there was a span of 18 bases. This chain's CDR3 is CASSLVLGAGWDQPQHF. CDR3 coding DNA: TGTGCCAGCAGCTTAGTCCTGGGGGCAGGGTGGGATCAGCCCCAGCATTTT.

This clonotype has a count of ten or more. This chain links TRBV7-3 with TRBJ2-3; TRBD1 might be the D (5 bases). In germline, CDR1 is SGHTA, CDR2 FQGTGA. The ends were cut back, 3 bases at V and 0 bases at J, with 7 bases in the middle. The CDR3 has 14 amino acids. CDR3 loop: CASSFGASTDTQYF. The CDR3 nucleotides are TGTGCCAGCAGCTTTGGGGCTAGCACAGATACGCAGTATTTT.

The CDR3 DNA is TGTGCCAGCAGCCATACGCTAGCGGGTGGAACCTACAATGAGCAGTTCTTC. Amino acid sequence: CASSHTLAGGTYNEQFF. This chain links TRBV5-6 with TRBJ2-1, with 8 positions matching TRBD2. With V trimmed by 4 bases and J by 2 bases, 11 bases remained unmatched. The CDR3 length is 17 residues. CDR1 is SGHDT, CDR2 YYEEEE, per germline.

With regard to this clonotype: Being one base from a much bigger clone, this may be a read error. The chain is built from TRBV7-2 and TRBJ2-3; the D is unclear. CDR3 size: 12 residues. CDR1 SGHTA and CDR2 FQGNSA come from the germline V gene. In DNA, the CDR3 is TGTGCCAGCCGCTTAAGTAGAGATACGCAGTATTTT. It codes for CASRLSRDTQYF. The full variable domain, completed using reference TRBV7-2 and TRBJ2-3, is GAGVSQSPSNKVTEKGKDVELRCDPISGHTALYWYRQSLGQGLEFLIYFQGNSAPDKSGLPSDRFSAERTGGSVSTLTIQRTQQEDSAVYLCASRLSRDTQYFGPGTRLTVL.

This clonotype was counted many times. The V call is TRBV7-2, the J call TRBJ1-1, with D tentatively TRBD1 (5 bases). The germline gives CDR1 SGHTA, CDR2 FQGNSA. The CDR3 length is 15 residues. The germline V and J ends were trimmed by 1 base and 0 bases, with 9 bases remaining between them. CDR3 DNA: TGTGCCAGCAGCTTAGTAGGGGCGATGAACACTGAAGCTTTCTTT. Amino acid sequence: CASSLVGAMNTEAFF.